This T cell receptor beta chain is from a study of T cell responses to AZD1222 COVID-19 vaccine (dated by TCRdb to the early 2020s). About the full investigation: AZD1222 recipients whose second dose came at about 4 weeks and those whose second dose came at about 12 weeks were combined into one group, since spike-specific TCR depth and breadth did not differ between the two schedules. A total of 230 to 250 trial participants underwent TCR sequencing, of whom about 200 received two doses of AZD1222 and 26 received two doses of the MenACWY control vaccine. Trial participants were enrolled by age into 18-55, 56-69 and 70-plus year subgroups, with about 150, 28 and 57 TCR-sequenced participants respectively.

Relative to germline, V is missing 6 bases and J is missing 6 bases, with 8 bases of the junction outside any gene match. The CDR3 runs 14 residues from the cysteine to the phenylalanine. The CDR3 DNA has 42 bases and is translated from base 1. Taken from the germline V gene, the CDR1 and CDR2 loops are SQVTM and ANQGSEA. Broad study findings and their caveats: Participants were mostly white British, with more females than males. The authors suggested clonal diversity may have been underestimated. Epitopes outside the regions mutated in the B.1.351 and B.1.1.7 variants were reportedly recognized by nearly half of the unique spike-specific TCRs. Because no day 14 peak-response samples were available, the repertoires could be characterized only after the peak T cell response. Spike-specific TCR breadth and depth rose significantly after two AZD1222 doses compared with day 0 and with MenACWY recipients. CD4 TCRs associated with the vaccine covered the entire spike protein, and the dominant responses were in regions 160-218 and 743-854. The 56-69-year group was small, and its depth increase did not reach significance, likely because of low power. Only five or six AZD1222 recipients were SARS-CoV-2 seropositive at baseline, limiting conclusions about previously exposed vaccinees.

The CDR3 regions of human TCRbeta chains were analyzed by immunosequencing. On the authors' methods: TCRs in the repertoires were matched against a reference library of SARS-CoV-2-specific TCRs that had been generated with the MIRA antigen-specificity platform. Breadth was defined as the fraction of unique TCRs that were SARS-CoV-2-associated, and depth was defined as the fraction of total T cells that were SARS-CoV-2-associated. Using the MIRA data, each spike-specific TCR was assigned both to the spike region to which the TCR was reactive and to a CD4 or CD8 class. Log10-transformed breadth and depth values were compared by one-way ANOVA with Sidak's multiple comparisons tests. In its TCRdb copy, this immuneACCESS table keeps in-frame sequences only and misses some clones. Where compared with another copy, unresolved V genes explain less than half of these, and the others have no known cause. The V and J calls and clone size come from that table; D and trimming were worked out from the DNA. Counted in this sample were roughly 170,000 clones; 80% to 90% of them appeared once. The ten most abundant clones make up less than 0.55% of the sample.

This specimen's time point label, interpreted: baseline before first vaccination. Vaccinee samples were obtained from the UK trials COV001 and COV002, which included a single-blind randomized controlled phase 2/3 trial of AZD1222 (ChAdOx1 nCoV-19) in healthy adults. For TCRbeta chain sequencing, PBMC samples were collected from trial participants at day 0 and at day 28 after the second dose. Only one count was recorded for this clone. The specificity of this receptor is unknown. Base qualities are not provided; no much larger clone lies one nucleotide away. The chain joins TRBV29-1 to TRBJ2-1; 10 central nucleotides agree with TRBD2. This material consisted of peripheral blood, taken on day 0 of AZD1222 vaccination. This clonotype originated in an adult in good health. The CDR3 corresponds to CSVLAGELGNEQFF. The DNA is as follows: TGCAGCGTCCTAGCGGGAGAACTGGGCAATGAGCAGTTCTTC.